What follows are 8 T cell receptor beta chains derived from one specimen sequenced in a study of blood T cell repertoires in COVID-19. Data came from immunoSEQ multiplex PCR; TCRdb stores just in-frame clones and leaves some out. The data contain 100,000 to 150,000 clones, about 82% of them singletons. The sequencing input was peripheral blood. These receptors came from a human donor in a cohort sampled during active COVID-19.

This chain uses TRBV9 with TRBJ2-3; 11 bases align to TRBD2. The V and J ends lost 4 bases and 0 bases, in that order; junction bases with no gene match: 1. The CDR3 runs to 15 residues. From germline, CDR1 is SGDLS and CDR2 YYNGEE. CDR3 sequence (DNA): TGTGCCAGCAGCCTAGCGGGAGGTAGCACAGATACGCAGTATTTT. This gives the protein CASSLAGGSTDTQYF.

The chain carries TRBV11-2 and TRBJ2-1; D is unclear. CDR1 SGHAT and CDR2 FQNNGV come from the germline V gene. The CDR3 is 13 amino acids. Between the trimmed V and J ends, which lost 0 bases and 5 bases, there was a span of 5 bases. CDR3 nucleotide sequence: TGTGCCAGCAGCTTAGACAGAAACAATGAGCAGTTCTTC. Its protein product is CASSLDRNNEQFF.

V usage is TRBV6-5 and J usage is TRBJ2-7, with 15 bases fitting TRBD2. The CDR3 extends over 14 amino acids. V was clipped by 5 bases and J by 6 bases; unmatched bases: 2. The V gene's germline CDR1 is MNHEY and CDR2 SVGAGI. The DNA of the CDR3 is TGTGCCAGCAGTCAGGGACTAGCGGGAGGCGAGCAGTACTTC. Its translation is CASSQGLAGGEQYF.

This chain connects TRBV7-2 to TRBJ2-3, with 11 bases lining up with TRBD2. Looked up from germline, CDR1 is SGHTA and CDR2 is FQGNSA. The CDR3 is made up of 16 amino acids. Germline trimming cut 2 bases from V and 2 bases from J; bases unmatched to any gene: 3. CDR3 coding DNA: TGTGCCAGCAGCTTAACTAGCGGGAGAGCCACAGATACGCAGTATTTT. It codes for CASSLTSGRATDTQYF.

V usage is TRBV5-6 and J usage is TRBJ2-6; D is undetermined. The CDR3 is made up of 15 amino acids. Germline V gene lookup returns CDR1 SGHDT and CDR2 YYEEEE. The germline V and J ends were trimmed by 5 bases and 0 bases, with 9 bases remaining between them. The DNA of the CDR3 is TGTGCCAGCAGTTATTATAGCTCTGGGGCCAACGTCCTGACTTTC. It specifies CASSYYSSGANVLTF.

The chain is built from TRBV29-1 and TRBJ2-1; D is uncertain. The germline V gene encodes CDR1 SQVTM and CDR2 ANQGSEA. The V and J ends lost 6 bases and 6 bases respectively, with 9 bases between them. The CDR3 runs to 11 residues. CDR3 sequence (DNA): TGCAGCGTAAGTATCGGCAATGAGCAGTTCTTC. Protein sequence: CSVSIGNEQFF.

The table lists this clone with a few counts. V usage is TRBV7-2 and J usage is TRBJ2-1; 12 bases are a match to TRBD2. The CDR3 runs 20 residues. J gave up 7 bases and V 0 bases, and 16 bases lay outside the gene matches. The germline V gene encodes CDR1 SGHTA and CDR2 FQGNSA. For the CDR3, the DNA is TGTGCCAGCAGCTTAGCTGGGGGTCTAGCGGGAGGGAGCGGGGGTAATGAGCAGTTCTTC. It yields the protein CASSLAGGLAGGSGGNEQFF.

CDR3 loop: CASSSGQGGNSPLHF. The DNA of the CDR3 is TGTGCCAGCAGCTCCGGACAGGGAGGGAATTCACCCCTCCACTTT. This chain links TRBV11-1 with TRBJ1-6, with 8 bases aligning to TRBD1. CDR3 size: 15 residues. Per the germline V gene, CDR1 is SGHAT and CDR2 is FQDESV (reference sequence). Trimming at V came to 4 bases and at J to 7 bases, leaving 6 bases not matched to a gene.